The 20 T cell receptor beta chains given below trace back to one sample, sequenced in a study of OX40 agonist ivuxolimab in advanced cancers. This table comes from immunoSEQ multiplex PCR, and its TCRdb copy is limited to in-frame clones, with some not included. This table has around 61,000 clones, 80% to 85% appearing once. The sequencing used CD4+ or CD8+ T cells sorted from blood, collected in a trial of the OX40 agonist ivuxolimab. These receptors originate from an adult with an advanced solid tumor such as melanoma, head and neck, liver or kidney cancer.

CDR3 protein: CASSTGDNGYTF. The CDR3 coding sequence is TGTGCCAGCAGCACGGGGGACAATGGCTACACCTTC. V and J are TRBV5-4 and TRBJ1-2, with D possibly matching TRBD1 (6 bases). Trimming stripped 4 bases from V and 6 bases from J, with 10 bases between. The length of the CDR3 is 12 residues. The V gene's germline CDR1 is SGHNT and CDR2 YYREEE (reference sequence). Based on the CDR3 plus reference TRBV5-4 and TRBJ1-2, the full variable domain is ETGVTQSPTHLIKTRGQQVTLRCSSQSGHNTVSWYQQALGQGPQFIFQYYREEENGRGNFPPRFSGLQFPNYSSELNVNALELDDSALYLCASSTGDNGYTFGSGTRLTVV.

The genes are TRBV29-1 and TRBJ2-1; tentative D call: TRBD2 (5 bases). CDR1 and CDR2 from the germline V gene are SQVTM and ANQGSEA. Trimming left V 6 bases short and J 0 bases short, with 15 bases between. This CDR3 spans 15 amino acids. The CDR3 region is CSVPGGSSSYNEQFF. CDR3 nucleotide sequence: TGCAGCGTCCCAGGAGGCTCGAGCTCCTACAATGAGCAGTTCTTC.

The DNA of the CDR3 is TGCAGTGCGCCTAGTGCCGGGACGCAGTATTTT. As protein: CSAPSAGTQYF. The V gene is TRBV20-1, the J gene TRBJ2-3; D gene uncertain. Germline CDR1 DFQATT, CDR2 SNEGSKA (reference sequence). Trimming stripped 6 bases from V and 9 bases from J, with 13 bases between. This CDR3 has 11 residues.

The chain recombines TRBV7-6 with TRBJ2-1; 11 bases fit TRBD2. V lost 3 bases and J lost 5; bases outside the gene matches: 6. This CDR3 has 16 residues. The V gene's germline CDR1 is SGHVS and CDR2 FNYEAQ. The CDR3 here is CASSFEIAGGNNEQFF. In DNA, the CDR3 is TGTGCCAGCAGCTTCGAGATAGCGGGAGGGAACAATGAGCAGTTCTTC.

This chain links TRBV5-1 with TRBJ2-2, with unresolved D. The CDR3 length is 15 residues. In germline, CDR1 is SGHRS, CDR2 YFSETQ. Trimming removed 2 bases at V and 0 bases at J, with 8 bases between. DNA for the CDR3: TGCGCCAGCAGCTTTGACCGCCCGAACACCGGGGAGCTGTTTTTT. This gives the protein CASSFDRPNTGELFF. Based on the CDR3 plus reference TRBV5-1 and TRBJ2-2, the full variable domain is KAGVTQTPRYLIKTRGQQVTLSCSPISGHRSVSWYQQTPGQGLQFLFEYFSETQRNKGNFPGRFSGRQFSNSRSEMNVSTLELGDSALYLCASSFDRPNTGELFFGEGSRLTVL.

This clone came up a few times. The chain uses TRBV29-1 and TRBJ1-1; TRBD1 might be the D (6 bases). The CDR3 loop spans 13 amino acids. Germline values: CDR1 SQVTM, CDR2 ANQGSEA. Trimming cost V 5 bases and J 4 bases, with 14 bases left between them. The CDR3 nucleotides are TGCAGCGTTCACCAGGGAGGGGGCACTGAAGCTTTCTTT. It encodes CSVHQGGGTEAFF.

This clone was counted once. The chain has TRBV5-6 and TRBJ2-7; TRBD1 matches at 7 bases. Germline CDR1 reads SGHDT; CDR2 reads YYEEEE. After removal of 4 bases from V and 6 bases from J, the junction contained 7 bases not matched to a gene. The CDR3 is 13 residues long. The CDR3, as DNA: TGTGCCAGCAGCCCATGGACAGGCGGCGAGCAGTACTTC. Translating it yields CASSPWTGGEQYF.

V usage is TRBV6-1 and J usage is TRBJ1-2; the match to TRBD1 covers 10 bases. There are 15 residues in the CDR3. CDR1 MNHNS and CDR2 SASEGT come from the germline V gene. With V trimmed by 5 bases and J by 1 base, 4 bases remained unmatched. The CDR3 bases are TGTGCCAGCAGTAGGGACAGGGGATTTAACTATGGCTACACCTTC. Encoded protein: CASSRDRGFNYGYTF.

This clone was observed a single time. The chain employs TRBV7-2 and TRBJ2-7; the match to TRBD2 covers 12 bases. Trimming removed 5 bases from V and 4 bases from J; junction bases left unmatched: 12. The CDR3 is 17 amino acids. Germline CDR1 reads SGHTA; CDR2 reads FQGNSA. CDR3: CASSPRLAGDILYEQYF. The CDR3 DNA reads as TGTGCCAGCAGCCCCCGACTAGCGGGAGATATTTTGTACGAGCAGTACTTC.

This rearrangement joins TRBV9 to TRBJ2-1; 10 bases are shared with TRBD2. The CDR3 spans 17 residues. Trimming removed 0 bases from V and 5 bases from J; junction bases left unmatched: 8. Germline V CDR1 and CDR2: SGDLS, YYNGEE. CDR3: CASSVDRTSGWDNEQFF. The CDR3 coding sequence is TGTGCCAGCAGCGTAGATCGGACTAGCGGTTGGGACAATGAGCAGTTCTTC.

The J gene is TRBJ2-3, the V gene TRBV7-3, with a possible D match to TRBD1 (6 bases). Germline CDR1 SGHTA, CDR2 FQGTGA. The CDR3 spans 16 residues. Between the trimmed V and J ends, which lost 0 bases and 0 bases, there was a span of 10 bases. The CDR3 DNA sequence: TGTGCCAGCAGCTTAACGGTGGGGGCCAGCACAGATACGCAGTATTTT. This codes for CASSLTVGASTDTQYF.

Ten or more counts support this clone. This sequence joins TRBV7-2 and TRBJ2-7; 11 bases line up with TRBD1. Per germline, CDR1 SGHTA and CDR2 FQGNSA. V dropped 5 bases and J dropped 6; count of bases not matched to a gene: 9. The length of the CDR3 is 15 residues. CDR3 loop: CASSPDRGRIVEQYF. The CDR3 DNA reads as TGTGCCAGCAGCCCGGACAGGGGGCGGATCGTCGAGCAGTACTTC.

The gene calls are TRBV7-3 and TRBJ2-7; possibly TRBD1 for D (6 bases). CDR1 and CDR2 (germline): SGHTA, FQGTGA. The CDR3 length is 15 residues. The germline V and J ends were trimmed by 5 bases and 1 base, with 15 bases remaining between them. CDR3 sequence (DNA): TGTGCCAGCAGCCCTCACCAGGGGCCATCCTACGAGCAGTACTTC. This codes for CASSPHQGPSYEQYF.

This chain uses TRBV4-1 with TRBJ1-2, with D uncertain. Germline V gene data show CDR1 as MGHRA and CDR2 as YSYEKL. V lost 1 base and J 7 bases, leaving 10 bases between the germline ends. This CDR3 comprises 13 residues. This CDR3 reads CASSQVDGGGYTF. The CDR3 DNA sequence: TGCGCCAGCAGCCAAGTGGACGGCGGTGGCTACACCTTC.

The chain couples TRBV30 to TRBJ2-3; D gene ambiguous. Germline lookup yields CDR1 GTSNPN and CDR2 SVGIG (reference sequence). V was trimmed by 5 bases and J by 6 bases, leaving 12 bases between them. The CDR3 spans 12 residues. The CDR3 region is CAWSHPSDTQYF. Written as DNA, the CDR3 is TGTGCCTGGTCCCACCCCAGCGATACGCAGTATTTT.

In DNA form, the CDR3 reads TGTGCCAGCAGCTTATATATGGGCCGCACAGGGGACGAGCAGTACTTC. This gives the protein CASSLYMGRTGDEQYF. J is TRBJ2-7 and V is TRBV7-9; the match to TRBD1 covers 7 bases. Trimming removed 2 bases from V and 5 bases from J; junction bases left unmatched: 12. CDR1 is SEHNR, CDR2 FQNEAQ, per germline (reference sequence). CDR3 length: 16 residues.

The chain joins TRBV19 to TRBJ2-7; D is unresolved. The CDR3 has 14 residues. V lost 6 bases and J lost 0, with 12 bases in between. CDR1 and CDR2 from the germline V gene are LNHDA and SQIVND (reference sequence). The CDR3 spells CASRTSLSSYEQYF. Written as DNA, the CDR3 is TGTGCCAGTAGAACATCGCTCTCCTCCTACGAGCAGTACTTC.

The chain employs TRBV18 and TRBJ1-1; tentatively, D is TRBD1 (6 bases). Trimming left V 3 bases short and J 4 bases short, with 15 bases between. Germline loops: CDR1 KGHSH, CDR2 LQKENI. There are 15 residues in the CDR3. The CDR3 is CASSPSGEGSTEAFF. CDR3 DNA sequence: TGTGCCAGCTCACCTTCAGGGGAGGGGAGCACTGAAGCTTTCTTT. Complete variable domain (other parts from reference TRBV18 and TRBJ1-1): NAGVMQNPRHLVRRRGQEARLRCSPMKGHSHVYWYRQLPEEGLKFMVYLQKENIIDESGMPKERFSAEFPKEGPSILRIQQVVRGDSAAYFCASSPSGEGSTEAFFGQGTRLTVV.

The CDR3 protein is CASSTGTSVSRETQYF. As DNA, the CDR3 is TGCGCCAGCAGCACCGGGACTAGCGTATCCAGAGAGACCCAGTACTTC. The chain recombines TRBV5-1 with TRBJ2-5; TRBD2 aligns across 10 bases. The trim removed 4 bases at V and 4 bases at J, leaving 10 bases unmatched. CDR3 length equals 16 residues. Germline V gene sequence: CDR1 SGHRS, CDR2 YFSETQ. The complete variable domain, with remaining parts taken from reference TRBV5-1 and TRBJ2-5, reads KAGVTQTPRYLIKTRGQQVTLSCSPISGHRSVSWYQQTPGQGLQFLFEYFSETQRNKGNFPGRFSGRQFSNSRSEMNVSTLELGDSALYLCASSTGTSVSRETQYFGPGTRLLVL.

This chain links TRBV27 with TRBJ2-1; TRBD1 matches at 7 bases. CDR1 is MNHEY and CDR2 is SMNVEV in the germline V gene (reference sequence). With 7 bases clipped from V and 4 bases from J, the junction kept 4 bases outside the gene matches. The CDR3 spans 13 residues. This CDR3 is CASTRTGYNEQFF. For the CDR3, the DNA is TGTGCCAGCACCCGGACAGGTTACAATGAGCAGTTCTTC.